These T cell receptor beta chains were read from a single sample in a study of T-cell memory formation after mild COVID-19. Each CDR3 protein is one row after TCRdb ran MiXCR on the 5' RACE reads. The sample yields under 450,000 distinct CDR3 sequences, 14% seen once. The sequenced sample consisted of PBMCs or a T cell subset sorted from them (not recorded which). The receptors derive from a man aged 18 to 30 who had mild COVID-19 (a few samples of this study predate the infection). Cell type and time point are not known. Each CDR3 is given without its conserved first and last residue.

TRBV12-3/TRBV12-4,TRBJ2-3,ASSNPRDRVWADTQY
TRBV11-3,TRBJ2-1,ASSLGRAQDNEQF
TRBV6-2/TRBV6-3,TRBJ2-1,ASRRIWDRRYNEQF
TRBV20-1,TRBJ2-7,SARGLSYEQY
TRBV6-5,TRBJ1-2,ASSYSQASYGYT
TRBV5-6,TRBJ2-1,ASTTEEMENYNEQF
TRBV3-1,TRBJ2-4,ASSFRDAAKNIQY
TRBV7-2,TRBJ2-2,ASSLALAGGTGELF
TRBV10-3,TRBJ2-2,ASQGFENTGELF
TRBV27,TRBJ2-3,ASTPIYPAGMADTQY
TRBV5-1,TRBJ2-3,ASSSTSGGINTQY
TRBV5-1,TRBJ1-2,ASSPDGQWNYGYT
TRBV7-9,TRBJ1-3,ASSSARRSGNTIY
TRBV4-2,TRBJ2-2,ASRGQGGTGELF
TRBV9,TRBJ2-2,ASSVVSTGYTGELF
TRBV12-3/TRBV12-4,TRBJ2-5,ASSLLGRLRAETQY
TRBV7-2,TRBJ2-7,ASSPGRGREQY
TRBV24-1,TRBJ2-1,ATAPGTGGTDEQF
TRBV12-3/TRBV12-4,TRBJ2-2,ASSPNSNTGELF
TRBV5-1,TRBJ2-7,ASSLARAKRSEQY
TRBV7-3,TRBJ1-1,ASSLLPQGLSRENTEAF
TRBV5-1,TRBJ2-1,ASSLYGQENNEQF
TRBV7-2,TRBJ2-1,ASSPSRGGNEQF
TRBV2,TRBJ2-1,ATSGYNEQF
TRBV7-2,TRBJ1-2,ASSPANRIEGYT
TRBV20-1,TRBJ2-2,SAPGQPGGELF
TRBV3-1,TRBJ2-3,ASSLRSGDTQY
TRBV20-1,TRBJ2-5,SAENPGLQETQY
TRBV12-3/TRBV12-4,TRBJ2-5,ASSLEQGQETQY
TRBV19,TRBJ1-5,ASSIGGQPQH
TRBV5-1,TRBJ2-5,ASSFGVEETQY
TRBV6-2/TRBV6-3,TRBJ1-5,ASSYLFSRGNQPQH
TRBV11-1,TRBJ2-1,ASSFRASGVRDEQF
TRBV12-3/TRBV12-4,TRBJ1-1,ASSLRGMDTEAF
TRBV3-1,TRBJ1-5,ASSRNPGPNQPQH
TRBV5-1,TRBJ1-1,ASSLGTLNTEAF
TRBV7-2,TRBJ1-2,ASRQGGRDYGYT
TRBV6-5,TRBJ2-2,ASSPVDTGELF
TRBV7-9,TRBJ2-1,ASSLPYPTHNEQF
TRBV5-1,TRBJ2-1,ASSLDGEAYNEQF
TRBV28,TRBJ2-3,ASSHSGLSTDTQY
TRBV28,TRBJ1-6,ASLPDGRSSYNSPLH
TRBV6-5,TRBJ2-1,ASSRAFLSYNEQF
TRBV12-3/TRBV12-4,TRBJ1-2,ASSLRTGHGYT
TRBV5-1,TRBJ2-3,ASSLDHRGRTDTQY
TRBV4-3,TRBJ2-7,ASSQGGSEQY
TRBV28,TRBJ1-1,ASSSLNADRRRNTEAF
TRBV11-2,TRBJ2-5,ASSRSPPRWTQY
TRBV6-6,TRBJ2-6,ASIPGLGASSGANVLT
TRBV20-1,TRBJ2-1,SARSGLGVIDEQF
TRBV7-2,TRBJ1-4,ASSPRLREKLF